This entry lists 22 T cell receptor beta chains sequenced from one sample in a study of STAT5B mutations in CD4+ large granular lymphocyte leukemia. Profiled with immunoSEQ multiplex PCR; TCRdb holds only in-frame clones, not every one. The sample carries roughly 46,000 clones, 65% to 85% recorded once. The sequencing input was CD4+ T cells from blood buffy coats. These TCRs come from a human donor in good health.

The chain couples TRBV7-2 to TRBJ2-5, with D uncertain. Germline V gives CDR1 SGHTA, CDR2 FQGNSA. CDR3 length: 16 amino acids. The V end lost 1 base, the J end lost 5 bases, and 17 bases lay between the germline ends. CDR3 region: CASSLEVAFPRETQYF. The DNA for the CDR3 is TGTGCCAGCAGCTTAGAGGTGGCCTTTCCGAGGGAGACCCAGTACTTC.

This chain connects TRBV5-4 to TRBJ2-5; 7 positions agree with TRBD2. Trimming took 4 bases from V and 2 from J; bases not matched to a gene: 14. This CDR3 region has 17 residues. The V gene's germline CDR1 is SGHNT and CDR2 YYREEE (reference sequence). CDR3 in DNA: TGTGCCAGCAGCCTGGGCCGGGGCGGGAGAAAGCAAGAGACCCAGTACTTC. This encodes CASSLGRGGRKQETQYF.

CDR3 DNA sequence: TGTGCCAGCAGTTTTCGGACAATCGGCGACACTGAAGCTTTCTTT. This gives the protein CASSFRTIGDTEAFF. V is TRBV6-5 and J is TRBJ1-1; perhaps TRBD1 as D (5 bases). In germline, CDR1 is MNHEY, CDR2 SVGAGI. V was shortened by 4 bases and J by 3 bases, with 15 bases between the two germline ends. The CDR3 loop spans 15 amino acids.

Here the CDR3 reads CASEEVANYGYTF. CDR3 sequence (DNA): TGTGCCAGCGAAGAGGTTGCTAACTATGGCTACACCTTC. The chain carries TRBV6-1 and TRBJ1-2; D remains unclear. V was pared by 8 bases and J by 0 bases, with 10 bases between. The CDR3 has 13 amino acids. CDR1 is MNHNS, CDR2 SASEGT, per germline.

The table lists this clone with a few counts. The rearrangement links TRBV5-4 to TRBJ1-2; D is ambiguous. From germline, CDR1 is SGHNT and CDR2 YYREEE (reference sequence). The CDR3 extends over 13 amino acids. V was trimmed by 3 bases and J by 3 bases, leaving 9 bases between them. The CDR3: CASSSRIDYGYTF. The DNA for the CDR3 is TGTGCCAGCAGCTCCAGGATAGACTATGGCTACACCTTC.

The chain is built from TRBV2 and TRBJ2-2; 11 bases are shared with TRBD1. Germline V gene lookup returns CDR1 SNHLY and CDR2 FYNNEI. The length of the CDR3 is 15 residues. V shed 4 bases, J shed 7 bases, and the junction held 5 bases outside the gene matches. In DNA form, the CDR3 reads TGTGCCAGCAGTGGGACAGGGGGCGCCGGCGGGGAGCTGTTTTTT. It codes for CASSGTGGAGGELFF.

This chain links TRBV30 with TRBJ2-1; 14 bases match TRBD2. The CDR3 is 17 amino acids. V shed 0 bases, J shed 7 bases, and the junction held 8 bases outside the gene matches. Germline CDR1 reads GTSNPN; CDR2 reads SVGIG (reference sequence). For the CDR3, the DNA is TGTGCCTGGAGTGTAGTGTACGGACTAGCGGGAGGAAATGAGCAGTTCTTC. Translation gives CAWSVVYGLAGGNEQFF. The whole variable domain, remainder taken from reference TRBV30 and TRBJ2-1, is SQTIHQWPATLVQPVGSPLSLECTVEGTSNPNLYWYRQAAGRGLQLLFYSVGIGQISSEVPQNLSASRPQDRQFILSSKKLLLSDSGFYLCAWSVVYGLAGGNEQFFGPGTRLTVL.

The rearrangement uses TRBV6-5 and TRBJ2-4; 8 nucleotides match TRBD2. Trimming at V came to 5 bases and at J to 0 bases, leaving 0 bases not matched to a gene. The CDR3 contains 14 residues. Per germline, CDR1 MNHEY and CDR2 SVGAGI. CDR3 amino acids: CASSSGRAKNIQYF. The DNA of the CDR3 is TGTGCCAGCAGTAGCGGGAGAGCCAAAAACATTCAGTACTTC.

This chain joins TRBV9 and TRBJ2-3; D is undetermined. V lost 0 bases, J lost 4 bases, and 12 bases lay in between. Germline assignment: CDR1 SGDLS and CDR2 YYNGEE. This CDR3 is built from 15 residues. CDR3: CASSVVTESADTQYF. The CDR3 DNA sequence: TGTGCCAGCAGCGTAGTAACCGAATCGGCAGATACGCAGTATTTT.

The rearrangement uses TRBV19 and TRBJ1-5, with 7 positions matching TRBD1. From germline, CDR1 is LNHDA and CDR2 SQIVND (reference sequence). The CDR3 runs to 15 residues. Trimming removed 7 bases from V and 1 base from J; junction bases left unmatched: 7. In DNA, the CDR3 is TGTGCCAGTACCGGGACAGTCGGGAGCAATCAGCCCCAGCATTTT. Translation: CASTGTVGSNQPQHF.

The chain couples TRBV29-1 to TRBJ2-7; a possible D gene is TRBD2 (5 bases). Germline V CDR1 and CDR2: SQVTM, ANQGSEA. The CDR3 is 16 amino acids. Trimming shortened V by 0 bases and J by 0 bases, and 15 bases separated the two germline ends. The CDR3 sequence: CSVEDLFGKSSYEQYF. The CDR3 DNA follows: TGCAGCGTTGAAGATCTTTTCGGGAAAAGCTCCTACGAGCAGTACTTC.

The chain combines TRBV7-2 with TRBJ2-7; TRBD1 matches 8 bases. The V gene end was trimmed by 4 bases and the J gene end by 3 bases; junction bases not matched to a gene: 8. The CDR3 runs to 15 residues. Germline CDR1 and CDR2: SGHTA and FQGNSA. The chain's CDR3 is CASSSSWTGLYEQYF. For the CDR3, the DNA is TGTGCCAGCAGCTCATCCTGGACAGGGCTCTACGAGCAGTACTTC.

This clone was detected only a few times. Written as DNA, the CDR3 is TGTGCCAGCAGTTTATCGCCGGGGACTGAAGCTTTCTTT. Its protein product is CASSLSPGTEAFF. V usage is TRBV27 and J usage is TRBJ1-1; D is undetermined. Per the germline V gene, CDR1 is MNHEY and CDR2 is SMNVEV (reference sequence). CDR3 length equals 13 residues. Trimming cost V 0 bases and J 5 bases, with 7 bases left between them.

The chain couples TRBV29-1 to TRBJ2-7; 9 nucleotides line up with TRBD1. The CDR3 has 14 amino acids. The germline V gene encodes CDR1 SQVTM and CDR2 ANQGSEA. With V trimmed by 6 bases and J by 3 bases, 9 bases remained unmatched. CDR3 in DNA: TGCAGCGTCCTACTATGGGGACAGGGCTACGAGCAGTACTTC. Translating gives CSVLLWGQGYEQYF.

This clone has a handful of counts. The rearrangement links TRBV28 to TRBJ1-2; D remains ambiguous. Trimming cost V 6 bases and J 0 bases, with 11 bases left between them. This CDR3 has 14 amino acids. Germline V gene lookup returns CDR1 MDHEN and CDR2 SYDVKM. The CDR3 loop reads CASSRQRSNYGYTF. CDR3 nucleotide sequence: TGTGCCAGCAGCCGTCAGCGCTCTAACTATGGCTACACCTTC.

This rearrangement joins TRBV6-5 to TRBJ2-3; D gene uncertain. The CDR3 totals 15 residues. Germline CDR1 and CDR2: MNHEY and SVGAGI. V lost 1 base and J lost 0, with 8 bases in between. The CDR3 DNA reads TGTGCCAGCAGTTACTGGCTAGGGAGCACAGATACGCAGTATTTT. Its protein is CASSYWLGSTDTQYF.

The V and J genes are TRBV5-1 and TRBJ1-1; D may be TRBD1 (5 bases). The V end was cut by 3 bases, the J end by 0 bases, with 12 bases between. CDR3 length: 15 residues. Germline V gives CDR1 SGHRS, CDR2 YFSETQ. The CDR3: CASSWGDTLNTEAFF. The CDR3 DNA follows: TGCGCCAGCAGCTGGGGCGACACATTGAACACTGAAGCTTTCTTT.

The chain carries TRBV28 and TRBJ1-1; D remains unclear. The CDR3 runs 14 residues. Germline CDR1 reads MDHEN; CDR2 reads SYDVKM. Trimming pared 4 bases from V and 4 bases from J, leaving 13 bases between. CDR3 bases: TGTGCCAGCAGTTCTCGAAAAAGGAGCACTGAAGCTTTCTTT. It codes for CASSSRKRSTEAFF.

This clone was detected only a few times. The chain employs TRBV6-1 and TRBJ1-1, with D possibly TRBD1 on 5 matching bases. This CDR3 is 14 amino acids long. The germline gives CDR1 MNHNS, CDR2 SASEGT. Between the trimmed V and J ends, which lost 6 bases and 2 bases, there was a span of 13 bases. The CDR3 reads CASRPGTLNTEAFF. The CDR3 nucleotides read TGTGCCAGCAGACCAGGGACGTTAAACACTGAAGCTTTCTTT.

The chain combines TRBV20-1 with TRBJ2-7; 8 bases map to TRBD2. The CDR3 is 11 amino acids. The V and J ends lost 6 bases and 9 bases, in that order; junction bases with no gene match: 7. In germline, CDR1 is DFQATT, CDR2 SNEGSKA (reference sequence). DNA for the CDR3: TGCAGTGCCCCGTTAGCGGGATTGCAGTACTTC. It specifies CSAPLAGLQYF.

Comment on this clone: Other nucleotide sequences in the sample specify the same CDR3. The chain links TRBV5-1 to TRBJ2-6; D is uncertain. The CDR3 runs to 14 residues. The germline V gene encodes CDR1 SGHRS and CDR2 YFSETQ. Between the trimmed V and J ends, which lost 0 bases and 2 bases, there was a span of 3 bases. The CDR3 DNA follows: TGCGCCAGCAGCTTGGGCGCTGGGGCCAACGTCCTGACTTTC. Translating it yields CASSLGAGANVLTF.

The V call is TRBV7-3, the J call TRBJ1-1; 7 bases fit TRBD1. Trimming removed 5 bases from V and 2 bases from J; junction bases left unmatched: 2. Germline V gene data show CDR1 as SGHTA and CDR2 as FQGTGA. The CDR3 covers 13 residues. The CDR3 bases are TGTGCCAGCAGCCGACAGGGTAACACTGAAGCTTTCTTT. As protein: CASSRQGNTEAFF.